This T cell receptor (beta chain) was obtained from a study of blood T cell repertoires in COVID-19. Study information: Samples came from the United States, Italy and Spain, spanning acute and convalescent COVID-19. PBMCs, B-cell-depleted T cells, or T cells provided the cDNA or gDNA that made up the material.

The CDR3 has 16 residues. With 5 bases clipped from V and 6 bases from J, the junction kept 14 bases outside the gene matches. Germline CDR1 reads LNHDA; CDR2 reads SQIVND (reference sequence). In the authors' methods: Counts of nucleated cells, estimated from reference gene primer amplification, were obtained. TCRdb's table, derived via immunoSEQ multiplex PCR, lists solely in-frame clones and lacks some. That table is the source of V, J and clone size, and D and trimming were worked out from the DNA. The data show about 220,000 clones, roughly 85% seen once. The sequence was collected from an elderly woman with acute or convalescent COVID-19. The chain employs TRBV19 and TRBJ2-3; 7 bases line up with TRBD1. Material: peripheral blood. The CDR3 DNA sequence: TGTGCCAGTAGTCGACAGGGTCAGAACCCAATCGATACGCAGTATTTT. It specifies CASSRQGQNPIDTQYF.